This T cell receptor (beta chain) was identified in a study of blood T cell repertoires in COVID-19. Study context: Some COVID-19 samples were acute and others convalescent; all came from the United States, Italy and Spain. In each case, the material was cDNA or gDNA derived from T cells, B-cell-depleted T cells, or PBMCs.

Germline-derived CDR1 and CDR2 are SEHNR and FQNEAQ (reference sequence). The J segment lost 4 bases and the V segment lost 5 bases, leaving 4 bases of the junction unmatched. The CDR3 is made up of 15 amino acids. Per the authors' pipeline: Amplification with reference gene primers provided the estimates of nucleated cell counts. This table comes from immunoSEQ multiplex PCR, and its TCRdb copy is limited to in-frame clones, with some not included. The V and J calls and clone size were taken over from that table, and D and trimming were inferred from the DNA. The table has about 78,000 clones, less than 90% seen once; the top ten hold 3% to 4.5%.

The clonotype comes from a man between 45 and 60 years old with acute or convalescent COVID-19. The sequencing input was peripheral blood. The chain is built from TRBV7-9 and TRBJ2-2; 10 positions agree with TRBD2. The DNA of the CDR3 is TGTGCCAGCAGCCCAGCGGGGGGGCGCACCGGGGAGCTGTTTTTT. This gives the protein CASSPAGGRTGELFF.